These 16 T cell receptor beta chains were all obtained from the same sample, sequenced in a study of T cells of healthy individuals. TCRdb reprocessed the 5' RACE reads with MiXCR, giving one entry per CDR3 protein. Of about 100,000 distinct CDR3 sequences detected, around 17% appear once; the ten largest clones hold over 5%. All receptors come from a human donor in good health.

In nucleotides, the CDR3 is TGTGCCAGCAGTAACTCGAACCAAGAGACCCAGTACTTC. This translates into CASSNSNQETQYF. This sequence joins TRBV2 and TRBJ2-5; the D is unclear. Germline V lookup: CDR1 SNHLY, CDR2 FYNNEI. V was shortened by 5 bases and J by 0 bases, with 7 bases between the two germline ends. The CDR3 sequence is 13 residues long.

The chain employs TRBV29-1 and TRBJ2-7; 9 nucleotides line up with TRBD2. This CDR3 region has 13 residues. Germline CDR1 and CDR2: SQVTM and ANQGSEA. V shed 6 bases and J 6 bases; nucleotides not matched to a gene: 9. CDR3 bases: TGCAGCGTGGCCGGGACTAGCCGGGTCGAGCAGTACTTC. This encodes CSVAGTSRVEQYF.

The chain links TRBV27 to TRBJ2-1, with a possible D match to TRBD1 (5 bases). The CDR3 sequence is 16 residues long. Trimming took 2 bases from V and 2 from J, leaving 13 bases between them. Germline CDR1 is MNHEY and CDR2 is SMNVEV (reference sequence). The CDR3 loop is CASSLRSGYPYNEQFF. The CDR3 DNA reads as TGTGCCAGCAGTTTAAGGTCAGGGTACCCCTACAATGAGCAGTTCTTC.

The chain employs TRBV28 and TRBJ1-1; possible D gene TRBD1, 5 bases. Per germline, CDR1 MDHEN and CDR2 SYDVKM. The CDR3 is 15 amino acids. V was trimmed by 3 bases and J by 0 bases, leaving 11 bases between them. The CDR3 DNA is TGTGCCAGCAGTTTCACGGGACGGCTGAACACTGAAGCTTTCTTT. Protein: CASSFTGRLNTEAFF.

The chain links TRBV12-3 or TRBV12-4 to TRBJ1-2; 8 nucleotides agree with TRBD1. Unmatched junction bases numbered 4, after V lost 3 bases and J lost 7 bases. The CDR3 is made up of 13 amino acids. The CDR3 protein is CASSLTGDAGYTF. CDR3 nucleotide sequence: TGTGCCAGCAGTTTGACAGGGGACGCTGGCTACACCTTC.

The CDR3 nucleotides are TGTGCCAGCGGTACCCGGAGGGGGGGCCCCACCGGGGAGCTGTTTTTT. Protein sequence: CASGTRRGGPTGELFF. The chain recombines TRBV6-2 or TRBV6-3 with TRBJ2-2; the D gene is possibly TRBD2 (7 bases). The V gene lost 8 bases and the J gene lost 4 bases, with 20 bases spanning the gap. CDR1 MNHEY and CDR2 SVGEGT come from the germline V gene. The CDR3 consists of 16 residues.

This clonotype showed up just once. In nucleotides, the CDR3 is TGTGCCAGCAGCTTGAGATCAGCGGGGGCAGGGGGAATGGGCACAGATACGCAGTATTTT. Translation gives CASSLRSAGAGGMGTDTQYF. This chain connects TRBV7-2 to TRBJ2-3; tentatively, D is TRBD2 (8 bases). Germline V gene sequence: CDR1 SGHTA, CDR2 FQGNSA. CDR3 length: 20 amino acids. Trimming removed 3 bases from V and 1 base from J, with 26 bases in between. The full variable domain, completed using reference TRBV7-2 and TRBJ2-3, is GAGVSQSPSNKVTEKGKDVELRCDPISGHTALYWYRQSLGQGLEFLIYFQGNSAPDKSGLPSDRFSAERTGGSVSTLTIQRTQQEDSAVYLCASSLRSAGAGGMGTDTQYFGPGTRLTVL.

This chain joins TRBV6-2 or TRBV6-3 and TRBJ2-1, with 7 bases matching TRBD1. The CDR3 has 16 residues. With V trimmed by 2 bases and J by 10 bases, 14 bases remained unmatched. CDR1 MNHEY and CDR2 SVGEGT come from the germline V gene. The CDR3 is CASSYNRWDSLYEQFF. In nucleotides, the CDR3 is TGTGCCAGCAGTTACAACCGCTGGGACAGCCTCTACGAGCAGTTCTTC.

The sample holds many counts of this clonotype. This sequence joins TRBV25-1 and TRBJ2-3; TRBD2 aligns across 12 bases. Trimming cost V 6 bases and J 3 bases; bases outside gene matches: 4. Germline CDR1 reads MGHDK; CDR2 reads SYGVNS. CDR3 length: 15 amino acids. CDR3 sequence: CASRVLAGGTDTQYF. The CDR3 coding sequence is TGTGCCAGCAGAGTACTAGCGGGAGGTACAGATACGCAGTATTTT.

This clonotype was seen more than once but under ten times. This rearrangement joins TRBV10-3 to TRBJ2-7; 9 nucleotides line up with TRBD1. Trimming removed 10 bases from V and 2 bases from J; junction bases left unmatched: 15. Germline-derived CDR1 and CDR2 are ENHRY and SYGVKD. The CDR3 totals 16 residues. The CDR3 region has the DNA TGTGCCACGCTCCCTACAGGGGGCCCGGCTACCTACGAGCAGTACTTC. The encoded protein is CATLPTGGPATYEQYF.

Only a few counts were recorded for this clonotype. The genes are TRBV7-8 and TRBJ1-4, with 8 bases matching TRBD1. The CDR3 contains 12 residues. Germline V lookup: CDR1 SGHVS, CDR2 FQNEAQ. After removal of 5 bases from V and 13 bases from J, the junction contained 6 bases not matched to a gene. DNA for the CDR3: TGTGCCAGCAGCACCGGACAGGGACGACTGTTTTTT. Residues: CASSTGQGRLFF.

The chain is built from TRBV10-3 and TRBJ1-2, with no clear D. Trimming shortened V by 4 bases and J by 0 bases, and 9 bases separated the two germline ends. The germline V gene encodes CDR1 ENHRY and CDR2 SYGVKD. This CDR3 has 14 amino acids. CDR3: CAISVTLTNYGYTF. The CDR3 DNA follows: TGTGCCATCAGTGTTACACTAACTAACTATGGCTACACCTTC.

The V call is TRBV12-3 or TRBV12-4, the J call TRBJ1-2, with TRBD1 matching 8 bases. Germline trimming cut 3 bases from V and 2 bases from J; bases unmatched to any gene: 2. CDR3 size: 14 residues. The CDR3 here is CASSLDRVNYGYTF. The CDR3 coding sequence is TGTGCCAGCAGTTTGGACAGGGTCAACTATGGCTACACCTTC.

The chain uses TRBV5-1 and TRBJ2-1; D tentatively fits TRBD1 or TRBD2 (5 bases each). The V gene's germline CDR1 is SGHRS and CDR2 YFSETQ. The CDR3 is 18 amino acids. The germline V and J ends were trimmed by 4 bases and 6 bases, with 26 bases remaining between them. The DNA for the CDR3 is TGCGCCAGCAGCCCCCTCTCTCAATGGGGGAAAACCCGCAATGAGCAGTTCTTC. It specifies CASSPLSQWGKTRNEQFF.

This clonotype was observed many times. V gene TRBV6-4 combines with J gene TRBJ2-3, with a tentative D call TRBD2 (5 bases). CDR1 and CDR2 (germline): MRHNA, SNTAGT. V lost 4 bases to trimming and J lost 0 bases, with 5 bases between them. The CDR3 loop spans 13 amino acids. CDR3: CASSGGSTDTQYF. The CDR3, as DNA: TGTGCCAGCAGTGGCGGGAGCACAGATACGCAGTATTTT.

The table lists this clonotype with many counts. This chain uses TRBV20-1 with TRBJ2-7; D remains ambiguous. This CDR3 comprises 10 residues. Deletions cut 2 bases from V and 6 bases from J, with 5 bases between. Per the germline V gene, CDR1 is DFQATT and CDR2 is SNEGSKA (reference sequence). The CDR3 DNA is TGCAGTGCTAGAACAAGCGAGCAGTACTTC. This gives the protein CSARTSEQYF.